The T cell receptor (beta chain) under discussion was sequenced for a study of blood T cell repertoires in COVID-19. For the study at large: There were acute and convalescent COVID-19 samples, and they came from the United States, Italy and Spain. Sample material is recorded as cDNA or gDNA derived from T cells, B-cell-depleted T cells, or PBMCs.

Germline V gene data show CDR1 as KGHDR and CDR2 as SFDVKD. V dropped 7 bases and J dropped 5; count of bases not matched to a gene: 4. The CDR3 is 14 residues long. In the source study's methods: Cell counts per sample came from amplifying reference gene primers. Sequenced by immunoSEQ multiplex PCR; TCRdb stores in-frame clones only, minus some. D and trimming come from the DNA, and the V and J calls and clone size come from that table. The sample consists of about 160,000 clones, roughly 87% of them appearing once. The sequencing input was peripheral blood. The clonotype originates from a woman aged 55-75 years with active or convalescent COVID-19. This rearrangement joins TRBV24-1 to TRBJ2-2; the match to TRBD2 covers 9 bases. The CDR3 DNA reads TGTGCCACCAGCGCAGCGGGGGGAACCGGGGAGCTGTTTTTT. This gives the protein CATSAAGGTGELFF.